This TCR beta chain was obtained from a study of glioma-infiltrating T cells. Findings and limits, study-wide: Very few CDR3 sequences were shared between tissue and blood.

Notes on this clonotype: Its antigen is still unknown.

Using RNA template, CDR3s of TCR alpha and beta were amplified with iRepertoire arm-PCR. For one-step reverse transcription and amplification, roughly 100-400 ng of tissue mRNA or PBMC total RNA was used. In TCRdb, the multiplex PCR reads were re-called with MiXCR into one record per CDR3 protein. The table shows 15,000 to 20,000 distinct CDR3 sequences, with 58% occurring only once. This receptor was taken from a human donor with low-grade glioma or glioblastoma, undergoing nonglioma brain surgery, or in good health (not recorded which). Specimen: glioma tissue, nonneoplastic brain tissue, or PBMCs (not recorded which).

This CDR3 reads CASSIWGFGERTDTQYF. The CDR3 nucleotides read TGTGCCAGTAGTATTTGGGGCTTCGGGGAGAGAACAGATACGCAGTATTTT. The rearrangement uses TRBV19 and TRBJ2-3; D possibly matches TRBD1 or TRBD2 (5 bases each). The CDR3 runs 17 residues. CDR1 LNHDA and CDR2 SQIVND come from the germline V gene (reference sequence). The V gene lost 3 bases and the J gene lost 3 bases, with 19 bases spanning the gap.